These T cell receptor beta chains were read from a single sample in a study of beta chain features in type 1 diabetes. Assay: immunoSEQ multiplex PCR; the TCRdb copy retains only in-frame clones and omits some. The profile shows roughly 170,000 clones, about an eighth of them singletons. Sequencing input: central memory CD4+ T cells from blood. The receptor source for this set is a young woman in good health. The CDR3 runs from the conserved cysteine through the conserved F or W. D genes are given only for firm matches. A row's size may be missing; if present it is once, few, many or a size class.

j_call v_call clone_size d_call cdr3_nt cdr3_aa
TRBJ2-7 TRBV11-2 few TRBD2 TGTGCCAGCTCCTACGGCGGGAGCTACGAGCAGTACTTC CASSYGGSYEQYF
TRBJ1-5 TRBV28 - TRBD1 TGTGCCAGTTGCGGACAGGTCACCCATCAGCCCCAGCATTTT CASCGQVTHQPQHF
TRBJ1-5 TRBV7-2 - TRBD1 TGTGCCAGCAGCTTGGGGCCGGGACAGGAACAGCCCCAGCATTTT CASSLGPGQEQPQHF
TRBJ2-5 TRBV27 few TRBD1 TGTGCCAGCAGTTTACGACAGGGGTGGCGCGAGACCCAGTACTTC CASSLRQGWRETQYF
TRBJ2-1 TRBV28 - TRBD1 TGTGCCAGCAGGATCCCGACAGGGGCATACAGTGAGCAGTTCTTC CASRIPTGAYSEQFF
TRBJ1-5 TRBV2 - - TGTGCCAGCAGGACAGGATCCAATCAGCCCCAGCATTTT CASRTGSNQPQHF
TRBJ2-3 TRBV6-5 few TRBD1 TGTGCCAGCAGTTACTCCGGGACAGGGACAGATACGCAGTATTTT CASSYSGTGTDTQYF
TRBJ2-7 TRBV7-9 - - TGTGCCAGCAGCTCTGACAGGATGCACGAGCAGTACTTC CASSSDRMHEQYF
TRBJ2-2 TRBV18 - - TGTGCCAGCTCCCCTATATCACGGAACACCGGGGAGCTGTTTTTT CASSPISRNTGELFF
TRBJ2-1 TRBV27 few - TGTGCCAGCACTCCGACAGGACCCCCATACAATGAGCAGTTCTTC CASTPTGPPYNEQFF
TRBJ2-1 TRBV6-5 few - TGTGCCAGCAGTCAACCGGGACACGGACTGCAGTTCTTC CASSQPGHGLQFF
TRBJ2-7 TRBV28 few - TGTGCCAGCAGGCTCATGGGGGGTACGTACTTC CASRLMGGTYF
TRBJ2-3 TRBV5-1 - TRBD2 TGCGCCAGCAGCGGAAAGACTAGCGGGGGCACAGATACGCAGTATTTT CASSGKTSGGTDTQYF
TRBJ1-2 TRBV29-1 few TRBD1 TGCAGCGGATGGACAGGGGACTATCATGGCTACACCTTC CSGWTGDYHGYTF
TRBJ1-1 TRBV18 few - TGTGCCAGCTCACCGGCAGGGATTAACACTGAAGCTTTCTTT CASSPAGINTEAFF
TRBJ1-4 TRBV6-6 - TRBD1 TGTGCCAGCAGTCCGGGACAGGGCAATGAAAAACTGTTTTTT CASSPGQGNEKLFF
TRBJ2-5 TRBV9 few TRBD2 TGTGCCAGCAGCCCCGGAGGGGGGGGGACTAGCGTACAAGAGACCCAGTACTTC CASSPGGGGTSVQETQYF
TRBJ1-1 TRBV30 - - TGTGCCTGGATCCCAAAATTGAACACTGAAGCTTTCTTT CAWIPKLNTEAFF
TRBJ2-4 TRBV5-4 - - TGTGCCAGCAGCAGCGGGGACAGGCGGGAGAGAATTCAGTACTTC CASSSGDRRERIQYF
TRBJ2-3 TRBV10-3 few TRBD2 TGTGCCATCAGTGAGCCGCGGGGGCTAGCGGGAGATACAGATACGCAGTATTTT CAISEPRGLAGDTDTQYF
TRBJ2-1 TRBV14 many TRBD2 TGTGCCAGCAGTCAACTAGCGGGTCTCGAGCAGTTCTTC CASSQLAGLEQFF
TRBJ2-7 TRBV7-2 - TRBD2 TGTGCCAGCCCCGCGGGAGAGAACTCCTACGAGCAGTACTTC CASPAGENSYEQYF
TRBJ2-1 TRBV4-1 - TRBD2 TGCGCCAGCAGGGGGCTAGCGGGGCCGATGAATGAGCAGTTCTTC CASRGLAGPMNEQFF
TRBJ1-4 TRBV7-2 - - TGTGCCAGCAGCTTAGCGGTCAGCGCAACTAATGAAAAACTGTTTTTT CASSLAVSATNEKLFF
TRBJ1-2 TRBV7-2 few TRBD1 TGTGCCAGCAGCTTCCGGGACAGGGGAGTTGGCTACACCTTC CASSFRDRGVGYTF
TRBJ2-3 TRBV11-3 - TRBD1 TGTGCCAGCAGCCCGGGACAGGGCTTCTCAGATACGCAGTATTTT CASSPGQGFSDTQYF
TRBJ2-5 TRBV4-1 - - TGCGCCAGCAGCCAAGAAGGTACCGGGACTGTACATGGAGAGACCCAGTACTTC CASSQEGTGTVHGETQYF
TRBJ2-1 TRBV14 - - TGTGCCAGCGGGGCTCTGGGATACAATGAGCAGTTCTTC CASGALGYNEQFF
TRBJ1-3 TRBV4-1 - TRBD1 TGCGCCAGCAGCCAACAGGACAGGGCCGGAAACACCATATATTTT CASSQQDRAGNTIYF
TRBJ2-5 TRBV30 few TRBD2 TGTGCCTGTAGCACCGGGACTAGCGGGCGGAATCAAGAGACCCAGTACTTC CACSTGTSGRNQETQYF
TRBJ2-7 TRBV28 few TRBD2 TGTGCCAGCTATACTCTAGCGGGCCCCTCCTACGAGCAGTACTTC CASYTLAGPSYEQYF
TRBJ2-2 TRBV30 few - TGTGCCTGGAGTGTAAGACTAGTAAACACCGGGGAGCTGTTTTTT CAWSVRLVNTGELFF
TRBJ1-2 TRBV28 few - TGTGCCAGCAGTTTGGTGGGGCCTCGCGGGAGGTATGGCTACACCTTC CASSLVGPRGRYGYTF